These 10 T cell receptor beta chains came from one sample sequenced in a study of T cell responses to AZD1222 COVID-19 vaccine. Only in-frame clones appear in the TCRdb table, and some are missing; sequencing was by immunoSEQ multiplex PCR. The profile covers 150,000 or so clones, with approximately 94% appearing a single time and roughly 4.6% taken by the ten largest. Sample: peripheral blood, taken 28 days after the second AZD1222 dose. Source of these receptors: an adult who received the AZD1222 COVID-19 vaccine.

Here the CDR3 DNA reads TGTGCCAGCAAGCTTAGCGGAGCAAATGGCTACACCTTC. It yields the protein CASKLSGANGYTF. The rearrangement links TRBV7-9 to TRBJ1-2; D not resolved. V was shortened by 7 bases and J by 6 bases, with 15 bases between the two germline ends. The CDR3 is 13 amino acids. CDR1 SEHNR and CDR2 FQNEAQ come from the germline V gene (reference sequence).

The chain is built from TRBV4-3 and TRBJ1-2; the D is unclear. There are 14 residues in the CDR3. CDR1 is LGHNA and CDR2 is YSLEER in the germline V gene. Trimming took off 1 base at V and 8 bases at J, with 14 bases between the two ends. CDR3 amino acids: CASSQGNSVGGYTF. The CDR3 bases are TGCGCCAGCAGCCAAGGGAACTCGGTCGGAGGCTACACCTTC.

The rearrangement uses TRBV18 and TRBJ2-1, with no clear D. The CDR3 contains 11 residues. CDR1 is KGHSH, CDR2 LQKENI, per germline. Deletions cut 5 bases from V and 10 bases from J, with 9 bases between. The CDR3 bases are TGTGCCAGCTCAAGTCGAGACGAGCAGTTCTTC. It specifies CASSSRDEQFF.

This clone was recorded once. The chain links TRBV7-8 to TRBJ1-2; 7 bases match TRBD1. V lost 5 bases, J lost 5 bases, and 5 bases stayed unmatched. The CDR3 has 13 residues. Germline loops: CDR1 SGHVS, CDR2 FQNEAQ. The CDR3 DNA reads TGTGCCAGCAGCCAGGACAGGTTTTATGGCTACACCTTC. Translating gives CASSQDRFYGYTF.

The genes are TRBV18 and TRBJ2-1; tentatively, D is TRBD2 (6 bases). Germline values: CDR1 KGHSH, CDR2 LQKENI. V lost 5 bases, J lost 0 bases, and 14 bases lay in between. The CDR3 is made up of 16 amino acids. CDR3 DNA sequence: TGTGCCAGCTCAGTCGCGGGGTTTAACTCCTACAATGAGCAGTTCTTC. This encodes CASSVAGFNSYNEQFF.

CDR3 DNA: TGTGCCAGCAGTGAGCTGCACGGGTCCAAAAACATTCAGTACTTC. As protein: CASSELHGSKNIQYF. J is TRBJ2-4 and V is TRBV6-4; D not resolved. The CDR3 is 15 residues long. Trimming removed 3 bases from V and 2 bases from J, with 11 bases in between. Germline V CDR1 and CDR2: MRHNA, SNTAGT.

CDR3 amino acids: CASTPPGGPGDEQFF. The CDR3 nucleotides are TGTGCCAGCACCCCTCCGGGGGGACCAGGGGATGAGCAGTTCTTC. The rearrangement uses TRBV6-5 and TRBJ2-1, with D possibly matching TRBD2 (7 bases). Germline loops: CDR1 MNHEY, CDR2 SVGAGI. This CDR3 contains 15 residues. The ends were cut back, 7 bases at V and 8 bases at J, with 21 bases in the middle.

J is TRBJ1-1 and V is TRBV7-9; perhaps TRBD1 as D (6 bases). Germline V gene sequence: CDR1 SEHNR, CDR2 FQNEAQ (reference sequence). CDR3 length: 12 amino acids. V was trimmed by 5 bases and J by 4 bases, leaving 8 bases between them. CDR3 DNA sequence: TGTGCCAGCAGCCAAGGGGGCACTGAAGCTTTCTTT. It specifies CASSQGGTEAFF.

J is TRBJ2-3 and V is TRBV18; 7 bases are a match to TRBD2. V was clipped by 0 bases and J by 2 bases; unmatched bases: 8. Germline CDR1 KGHSH, CDR2 LQKENI. The CDR3 covers 17 residues. The CDR3 DNA sequence: TGTGCCAGCTCACCACCGGGGAGGGCGGGATTCACAGATACGCAGTATTTT. Its protein product is CASSPPGRAGFTDTQYF.

The rearrangement joins TRBV18 to TRBJ1-2; the D is unclear. V was shortened by 2 bases and J by 1 base, with 8 bases between the two germline ends. Per the germline V gene, CDR1 is KGHSH and CDR2 is LQKENI. The CDR3 spans 14 residues. The CDR3 DNA is TGTGCCAGCTCACCAGGGGTTGGTAACTATGGCTACACCTTC. Translation: CASSPGVGNYGYTF.